Below, 31 T cell receptor beta chains from the same sample are listed, as sequenced in a study of T cell repertoires in cytomegalovirus infection. TCRdb analysed the reads with MiXCR anew, one entry per CDR3 protein. The sample holds about 440,000 distinct CDR3 sequences, 31% seen once. The source material was PBMCs. Source of these receptors: a human donor in good health (CMV status not recorded). Some clones in this sample may be carry-over from other donors' samples.

The chain couples TRBV11-1 to TRBJ1-6; a possible D gene is TRBD1 (6 bases). The germline V gene encodes CDR1 SGHAT and CDR2 FQDESV (reference sequence). Trimming cost V 4 bases and J 11 bases, with 15 bases left between them. This CDR3 contains 14 residues. CDR3 region: CASSSGQPITPLHF. For the CDR3, the DNA is TGTGCCAGCAGCTCCGGACAGCCCATCACACCCCTCCACTTT.

A few counts support this clonotype. The chain is built from TRBV24-1 and TRBJ2-2, with 7 bases identical to TRBD1. Germline lookup yields CDR1 KGHDR and CDR2 SFDVKD. The length of the CDR3 is 19 residues. The ends lost 0 bases at V and 1 base at J; junction bases unmatched: 10. The CDR3 nucleotides read TGTGCCACCAGTGATTTGTCCCTAGGGACAGTACTGAACACCGGGGAGCTGTTTTTT. Translation: CATSDLSLGTVLNTGELFF.

As for this clonotype: A much bigger clone sits one base away, suggesting this may be a read error. The chain uses TRBV7-2 and TRBJ1-1, with 8 bases aligning to TRBD1. This CDR3 has 14 amino acids. Germline assignment: CDR1 SGHTA and CDR2 FQGNSA. The CDR3 is CASSPGQGDTETFF. The CDR3, as DNA: TGTGCCAGCAGCCCCGGACAGGGTGACACTGAAACTTTCTTT.

This clonotype was recorded a few times. The chain is built from TRBV11-2 and TRBJ2-2; 10 nucleotides agree with TRBD2. The CDR3 totals 17 residues. The V gene's germline CDR1 is SGHAT and CDR2 FQNNGV. Trimming took 5 bases from V and 0 from J; bases not matched to a gene: 6. The CDR3 loop reads CASSTLAGDSNTGELFF. The DNA for the CDR3 is TGTGCCAGCAGCACTCTAGCGGGGGATTCGAACACCGGGGAGCTGTTTTTT.

This clonotype has ten or more counts. This chain connects TRBV6-2 or TRBV6-3 to TRBJ2-3; tentatively, D is TRBD2 (6 bases). This CDR3 spans 17 amino acids. The germline CDR1 and CDR2 sequences are MNHEY and SVGEGT. V was cut by 6 bases and J by 1 base, with 20 bases left in between. The CDR3 DNA reads as TGTGCCAGCAGCTACCGCAGACTAGGTCCTGGCACAGATACGCAGTATTTT. Translating it yields CASSYRRLGPGTDTQYF.

J is TRBJ2-7 and V is TRBV4-1; TRBD1 agrees at 9 bases. V trimming: 1 base; J trimming: 4 bases; junction bases outside the gene matches: 2. Germline V gives CDR1 MGHRA, CDR2 YSYEKL. This CDR3 is 14 amino acids long. The CDR3 region has the DNA TGCGCCAGCAGCCAAGGGGACAGGGCTTACGAGCAGTACTTC. Encoded protein: CASSQGDRAYEQYF.

V gene TRBV6-1 combines with J gene TRBJ2-5; TRBD2 matches 7 bases. Germline assignment: CDR1 MNHNS and CDR2 SASEGT. The CDR3 spans 13 residues. J lost 0 bases, V lost 7 bases, and 2 bases had no gene match. The CDR3 sequence is CASNGGYQETQYF. The CDR3 DNA sequence: TGTGCCAGCAACGGGGGGTACCAAGAGACCCAGTACTTC.

This sequence joins TRBV11-2 and TRBJ2-7; D assignment may be TRBD1 or TRBD2 (5 bases each). CDR1 is SGHAT and CDR2 is FQNNGV in the germline V gene. Trimming took off 2 bases at V and 0 bases at J, with 11 bases between the two ends. The length of the CDR3 is 15 residues. The CDR3 sequence is CASSLHGTPSYEQYF. CDR3 in DNA: TGTGCCAGCAGCTTACACGGGACCCCCTCCTACGAGCAGTACTTC.

In this sample, this clonotype turned up a few times. V and J are TRBV3-1 and TRBJ2-7; D remains ambiguous. CDR3 length: 13 residues. Germline assignment: CDR1 LGHDT and CDR2 YNNKEL (reference sequence). The germline V and J ends were trimmed by 0 bases and 4 bases, with 7 bases remaining between them. The CDR3 DNA sequence: TGTGCCAGCAGCCAAGATACCAGATACGAGCAGTACTTC. It encodes CASSQDTRYEQYF.

The rearrangement links TRBV5-6 to TRBJ2-1; TRBD1 is a possible D gene (6 bases). Per germline, CDR1 SGHDT and CDR2 YYEEEE. The germline V and J ends were trimmed by 0 bases and 13 bases, with 17 bases remaining between them. The CDR3 is 14 amino acids. CDR3 sequence (DNA): TGTGCCAGCAGCTTGGACACGGTCCTACAGGGTCAGTTCTTC. Translated: CASSLDTVLQGQFF.

The chain employs TRBV6-2 or TRBV6-3 and TRBJ2-5; a possible D gene is TRBD1 (6 bases). This CDR3 spans 14 amino acids. Germline V CDR1 and CDR2: MNHEY, SVGEGT. V lost 5 bases, J lost 4 bases, and 14 bases lay in between. DNA for the CDR3: TGTGCCAGCAGTAACCACAGGGTTGGAGAGACCCAGTACTTC. As protein: CASSNHRVGETQYF.

This rearrangement joins TRBV4-1 to TRBJ1-2; D might be TRBD1 (6 bases). This CDR3 contains 15 residues. CDR1 is MGHRA and CDR2 is YSYEKL in the germline V gene. Trimming removed 4 bases at V and 6 bases at J, with 18 bases between. The CDR3 reads CASSPHLTGFDGYTF. The DNA of the CDR3 is TGCGCCAGCAGCCCACACCTAACAGGGTTCGATGGCTACACCTTC.

The chain uses TRBV19 and TRBJ2-1, with a weak D call TRBD2 (6 bases). The germline CDR1 and CDR2 sequences are LNHDA and SQIVND (reference sequence). V was pared by 5 bases and J by 7 bases, with 12 bases between. This CDR3 contains 13 residues. The chain's CDR3 is CASSVTSQNEQFF. The CDR3 DNA is TGTGCCAGTAGTGTGACTAGTCAAAATGAGCAGTTCTTC.

This clonotype has just a few counts. CDR3 in amino acids: CASSFGGQVYNEQFF. CDR3 coding DNA: TGTGCCAGCAGTTTCGGGGGACAGGTTTACAATGAGCAGTTCTTC. This rearrangement joins TRBV12-3 or TRBV12-4 to TRBJ2-1; the match to TRBD1 covers 8 bases. The CDR3 consists of 15 residues. V gave up 3 bases and J gave up 4 bases; unmatched junction bases: 5.

This clonotype was seen at least ten times. The chain has TRBV7-6 and TRBJ2-4; tentatively, D is TRBD2 (7 bases). Trimming removed 2 bases at V and 7 bases at J, with 18 bases between. This CDR3 region has 16 residues. Germline lookup yields CDR1 SGHVS and CDR2 FNYEAQ. The CDR3 protein is CASSLRGGGGENIQYF. The CDR3 DNA is TGTGCCAGCAGCTTAAGGGGAGGGGGTGGGGAGAACATTCAGTACTTC. Drawing the rest from reference TRBV7-6 and TRBJ2-4, the complete variable domain is GAGVSQSPRYKVTKRGQDVALRCDPISGHVSLYWYRQALGQGPEFLTYFNYEAQQDKSGLPNDRFSAERPEGSISTLTIQRTEQRDSAMYRCASSLRGGGGENIQYFGAGTRLSVL.

This clonotype was seen a few times. V usage is TRBV6-1 and J usage is TRBJ2-2; no firm D call. Trimming pared 10 bases from V and 4 bases from J, leaving 19 bases between. The CDR3 is made up of 15 amino acids. CDR1 and CDR2 (germline): MNHNS, SASEGT. The CDR3 here is CATTGSDKGTGELFF. The CDR3 bases are TGTGCCACGACGGGCAGTGATAAAGGCACCGGGGAGCTGTTTTTT.

This clonotype was seen just once. The gene calls are TRBV29-1 and TRBJ1-6; 8 positions agree with TRBD1. The CDR3 loop spans 17 amino acids. The germline V gene has CDR1 SQVTM and CDR2 ANQGSEA. Trimming took 7 bases from V and 0 from J; bases not matched to a gene: 11. CDR3 nucleotide sequence: TGCAGCGGAGTCAGGGGGCAAAACAGCTCCTATAATTCACCCCTCCACTTT. It codes for CSGVRGQNSSYNSPLHF.

In DNA form, the CDR3 reads TGTGCCAGCAGCTCGGACGTAGAAGGGCAGTACTTC. It codes for CASSSDVEGQYF. The chain couples TRBV7-9 to TRBJ2-7; D call uncertain. V was trimmed by 4 bases and J by 9 bases, leaving 13 bases between them. Germline CDR1 reads SEHNR; CDR2 reads FQNEAQ (reference sequence). The length of the CDR3 is 12 residues. The variable domain in full, with the rest retrieved from reference TRBV7-9 and TRBJ2-7, is DTGVSQNPRHKITKRGQNVTFRCDPISEHNRLYWYRQTLGQGPEFLTYFQNEAQLEKSRLLSDRFSAERPKGSFSTLEIQRTEQGDSAMYLCASSSDVEGQYFGPGTRLTVT.

This clonotype was seen once. The chain recombines TRBV6-6 with TRBJ1-6; the D is unclear. Per the germline V gene, CDR1 is MNHNY and CDR2 is SVGAGI (reference sequence). Trimming shortened V by 5 bases and J by 10 bases, and 21 bases separated the two germline ends. The CDR3 is 16 amino acids. In DNA, the CDR3 is TGTGCCAGCAGTCTCGTAGGGTGGGATTCAAGATCACCCCTCCACTTT. Protein: CASSLVGWDSRSPLHF.

The rearrangement links TRBV28 to TRBJ2-5, with 9 bases aligning to TRBD1. With 6 bases clipped from V and 5 bases from J, the junction kept 10 bases outside the gene matches. The CDR3 covers 15 residues. The germline gives CDR1 MDHEN, CDR2 SYDVKM. The CDR3 DNA is TGTGCCAGCAGGAACAGGGGGCGCTTTATGGAGACCCAGTACTTC. This sequence encodes CASRNRGRFMETQYF.

Many counts were recorded for this clonotype. The gene calls are TRBV19 and TRBJ2-3; 14 nucleotides align to TRBD2. Germline V CDR1 and CDR2: LNHDA, SQIVND (reference sequence). The CDR3 totals 18 residues. Trimming at V came to 5 bases and at J to 1 base, leaving 8 bases not matched to a gene. The CDR3 reads CASSRPGTSGGRTDTQYF. The CDR3 nucleotides read TGTGCCAGTAGTCGACCCGGGACTAGCGGGGGCCGCACAGATACGCAGTATTTT.

Comment on this clonotype: One end of the junction fails to match germline, which may point to a read error. The chain recombines TRBV7-7 with TRBJ2-1; possible D gene TRBD2, 6 bases. The CDR3 loop spans 14 amino acids. The germline V gene encodes CDR1 SSHAT and CDR2 FNYEAQ (reference sequence). This chain's CDR3 is CASSPSSAANEQFF. As DNA, the CDR3 is TGTGCTAGCAGCCCCTCTAGCGCCGCGAATGAGCAGTTCTTC.

The rearrangement links TRBV5-4 to TRBJ2-6; D ambiguous. V lost 0 bases, J lost 0 bases, and 10 bases lay in between. Germline V gene lookup returns CDR1 SGHNT and CDR2 YYREEE (reference sequence). CDR3 length: 17 amino acids. The CDR3 DNA is TGTGCCAGCAGCTTGGATCTTGGAATCTCTGGGGCCAACGTCCTGACTTTC. It encodes CASSLDLGISGANVLTF.

This clonotype appeared a few times. J is TRBJ1-5 and V is TRBV2; 8 bases are a match to TRBD1. The CDR3 is 15 residues long. V was clipped by 5 bases and J by 1 base; unmatched bases: 4. The germline gives CDR1 SNHLY, CDR2 FYNNEI. The chain's CDR3 is CASSRQGSSNQPQHF. In DNA, the CDR3 is TGTGCCAGCAGTCGACAGGGGTCGAGCAATCAGCCCCAGCATTTT.

Many counts were recorded for this clonotype. The chain is built from TRBV7-8 and TRBJ1-5; 9 nucleotides match TRBD1. Looked up from germline, CDR1 is SGHVS and CDR2 is FQNEAQ. CDR3 length: 16 amino acids. Trimming cost V 5 bases and J 4 bases; bases outside gene matches: 9. The CDR3 loop reads CASSVHRGLTNQPQHF. Written as DNA, the CDR3 is TGTGCCAGCAGCGTCCACAGGGGGCTAACTAATCAGCCCCAGCATTTT.

The genes are TRBV6-4 and TRBJ1-2, with TRBD1 identical over 8 bases. The CDR3 is made up of 15 amino acids. Trimming at V came to 2 bases and at J to 3 bases, leaving 5 bases not matched to a gene. Germline V gene data show CDR1 as MRHNA and CDR2 as SNTAGT. Here the CDR3 reads CASSDQTGGDYGYTF. DNA of the CDR3: TGTGCCAGCAGTGACCAAACAGGGGGGGACTATGGCTACACCTTC.

In this sample, this clonotype turned up a few times. The chain couples TRBV5-1 to TRBJ1-1; a weak D match, TRBD1 (6 bases). There are 14 residues in the CDR3. The germline CDR1 and CDR2 sequences are SGHRS and YFSETQ. V was clipped by 4 bases and J by 0 bases, with 10 bases between them. CDR3 sequence: CASSVGQMNTEAFF. The CDR3 region has the DNA TGCGCCAGCAGCGTAGGACAGATGAACACTGAAGCTTTCTTT.

This clonotype occurred many times. The chain combines TRBV7-2 with TRBJ1-6; a weak D match, TRBD1 (5 bases). Germline V gene sequence: CDR1 SGHTA, CDR2 FQGNSA. The CDR3 length is 15 residues. Trimming pared 6 bases from V and 7 bases from J, leaving 16 bases between. The CDR3 nucleotides read TGTGCCAGCAGTCCAGGACTAAGGGGCAATTCACCCCTCCACTTT. Translation gives CASSPGLRGNSPLHF.

The chain recombines TRBV20-1 with TRBJ2-3; D uncertain. V dropped 3 bases and J dropped 0 bases, with 10 bases sitting between them. The CDR3 has 14 amino acids. In germline, CDR1 is DFQATT, CDR2 SNEGSKA (reference sequence). CDR3 in amino acids: CSARSLFSTDTQYF. DNA of the CDR3: TGCAGTGCTAGGAGTCTGTTTAGCACAGATACGCAGTATTTT.

The table lists this clonotype with many counts. This sequence joins TRBV7-9 and TRBJ2-1, with 8 nucleotides matching TRBD2. J gave up 2 bases and V 6 bases, and 9 bases lay outside the gene matches. This CDR3 contains 16 residues. Germline V lookup: CDR1 SEHNR, CDR2 FQNEAQ (reference sequence). The CDR3 sequence: CASRLTSGQTYNEQFF. The DNA for the CDR3 is TGTGCCAGCAGACTCACTAGCGGCCAAACCTACAATGAGCAGTTCTTC. Supplemented by reference TRBV7-9 and TRBJ2-1, the full variable domain reads DTGVSQNPRHKITKRGQNVTFRCDPISEHNRLYWYRQTLGQGPEFLTYFQNEAQLEKSRLLSDRFSAERPKGSFSTLEIQRTEQGDSAMYLCASRLTSGQTYNEQFFGPGTRLTVL.

This chain links TRBV15 with TRBJ2-3; 10 positions agree with TRBD2. V dropped 4 bases and J dropped 1; count of bases not matched to a gene: 2. The CDR3 runs 15 residues. Germline CDR1 LNHNV, CDR2 YYDKDF (reference sequence). CDR3 in amino acids: CATSKGTSGTDTQYF. The CDR3 DNA follows: TGTGCCACCAGCAAAGGGACTAGCGGCACAGATACGCAGTATTTT.